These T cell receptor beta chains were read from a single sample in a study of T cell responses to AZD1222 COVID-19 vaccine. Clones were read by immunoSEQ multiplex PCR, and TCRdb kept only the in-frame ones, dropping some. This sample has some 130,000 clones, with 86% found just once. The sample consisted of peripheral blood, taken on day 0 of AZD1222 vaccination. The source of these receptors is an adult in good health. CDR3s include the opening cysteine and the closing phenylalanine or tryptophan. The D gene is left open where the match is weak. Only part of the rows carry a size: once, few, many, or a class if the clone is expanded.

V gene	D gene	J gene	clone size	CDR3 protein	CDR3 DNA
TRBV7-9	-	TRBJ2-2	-	CASSFLGGNTGELFF	TGTGCCAGCAGCTTTCTTGGCGGTAACACCGGGGAGCTGTTTTTT
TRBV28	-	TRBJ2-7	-	CASSGGRVRLREQYF	TGTGCCAGCAGCGGGGGCAGGGTTAGGCTACGCGAGCAGTACTTC
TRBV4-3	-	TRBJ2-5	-	CASSQHKGGEETQYF	TGCGCCAGCAGCCAACATAAGGGTGGGGAAGAGACCCAGTACTTC
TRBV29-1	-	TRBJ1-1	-	CSVSRGNTEAFF	TGCAGCGTTAGCCGCGGGAACACTGAAGCTTTCTTT
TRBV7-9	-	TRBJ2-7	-	CASSLLRGGEQYF	TGTGCCAGCAGCTTGTTAAGGGGTGGCGAGCAGTACTTC
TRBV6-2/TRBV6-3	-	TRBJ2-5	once	CASSYSRGTQETQYF	TGTGCCAGCAGTTACTCCCGGGGCACCCAAGAGACCCAGTACTTC
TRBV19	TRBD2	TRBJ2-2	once	CASRSGETNTGELFF	TGTGCCAGTAGAAGCGGGGAGACCAACACCGGGGAGCTGTTTTTT
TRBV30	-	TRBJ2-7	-	CAWSGEPYEQYF	TGTGCCTGGAGTGGAGAACCCTACGAGCAGTACTTC
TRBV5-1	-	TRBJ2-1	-	CASSLTWNEQFF	TGCGCCAGCAGCCTCACCTGGAATGAGCAGTTCTTC
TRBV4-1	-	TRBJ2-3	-	CASSQTSTDTQYF	TGCGCCAGCAGCCAGACTAGCACAGATACGCAGTATTTT
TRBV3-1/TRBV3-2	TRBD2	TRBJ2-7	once	CASSPGGSGGLSYEQYF	TGTGCCAGCAGCCCCGGGGGTAGCGGGGGTTTGTCCTACGAGCAGTACTTC
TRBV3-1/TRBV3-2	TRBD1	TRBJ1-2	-	CASSQGGQGFSTYGYTF	TGTGCCAGCAGCCAAGGAGGACAGGGCTTTTCTACCTATGGCTACACCTTC
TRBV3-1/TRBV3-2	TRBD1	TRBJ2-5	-	CASSYATGQRETQYF	TGTGCCAGCAGCTACGCGACAGGGCAAAGAGAGACCCAGTACTTC
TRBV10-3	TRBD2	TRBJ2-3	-	CAISVAGDPDTQYF	TGTGCCATCTCAGTAGCGGGGGATCCTGATACGCAGTATTTT
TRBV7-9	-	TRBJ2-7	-	CASSFGGGKIGEQYF	TGTGCCAGCAGCTTTGGTGGGGGGAAGATAGGCGAGCAGTACTTC
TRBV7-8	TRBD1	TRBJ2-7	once	CASSLAGTGGREQYF	TGTGCCAGCAGCTTAGCCGGGACAGGGGGCCGCGAGCAGTACTTC
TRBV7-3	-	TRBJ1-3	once	CASSLTFGNTIYF	TGTGCCAGCAGCTTAACCTTTGGAAACACCATATATTTT
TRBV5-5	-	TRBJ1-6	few	CASSSYKSSYNSPLHF	TGTGCCAGCAGCTCCTACAAGAGCTCCTATAATTCACCCCTCCACTTT
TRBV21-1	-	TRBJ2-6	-	CASSKVAGSGANVLTF	TGTGCCAGCAGCAAAGTGGCGGGCTCTGGGGCCAACGTCCTGACTTTC
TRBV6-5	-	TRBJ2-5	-	CASIPTVGQETQYF	TGTGCCAGCATTCCTACGGTGGGGCAAGAGACCCAGTACTTC
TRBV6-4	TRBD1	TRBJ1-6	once	CASSGGGGNNSPLHF	TGTGCCAGCAGTGGAGGGGGCGGAAATAATTCACCCCTCCACTTT
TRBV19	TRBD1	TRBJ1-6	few	CASSPSTGIGSPLHF	TGTGCCAGTAGCCCCTCGACAGGGATAGGTTCACCCCTCCACTTT
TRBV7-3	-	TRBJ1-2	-	CASSLLGGSYGYTF	TGTGCCAGCAGCTTATTGGGGGGCAGCTATGGCTACACCTTC
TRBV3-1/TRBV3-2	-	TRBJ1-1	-	CASSQWDTESSNTEAFF	TGTGCCAGCAGCCAATGGGACACCGAATCATCGAACACTGAAGCTTTCTTT
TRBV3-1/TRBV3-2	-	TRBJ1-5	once	CASSPTGGPQHF	TGTGCCAGCAGCCCGACGGGGGGGCCCCAGCATTTT
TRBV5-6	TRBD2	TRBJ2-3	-	CASSLLAGGPISPLTQYF	TGTGCCAGCAGCTTGCTAGCGGGGGGGCCCATATCGCCGCTTACGCAGTATTTT
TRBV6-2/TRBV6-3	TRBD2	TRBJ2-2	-	CASSSAVAGGFGSGELFF	TGTGCCAGCAGTTCTGCGGTAGCGGGGGGGTTCGGTTCCGGGGAGCTGTTTTTT
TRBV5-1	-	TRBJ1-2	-	CASSLGDSAYGYTF	TGCGCCAGCAGCTTGGGCGACAGCGCCTATGGCTACACCTTC
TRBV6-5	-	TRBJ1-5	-	CASRADSGNQPQHF	TGTGCCAGCAGGGCGGACAGTGGCAATCAGCCCCAGCATTTT
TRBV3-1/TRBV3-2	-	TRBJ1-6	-	CASSRDNSPLHF	TGTGCCAGCAGCCGGGACAATTCACCCCTCCACTTT
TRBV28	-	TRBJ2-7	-	CASSPPTGLSSYEQYF	TGTGCCAGCAGTCCGCCGACAGGTCTTAGCTCCTACGAGCAGTACTTC
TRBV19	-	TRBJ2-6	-	CASRVSGANVLTF	TGTGCCAGTAGGGTGTCTGGGGCCAACGTCCTGACTTTC
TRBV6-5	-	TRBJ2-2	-	CASSYSGGPTGELFF	TGTGCCAGCAGTTACTCGGGGGGCCCGACCGGGGAGCTGTTTTTT
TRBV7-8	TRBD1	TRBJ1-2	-	CASSTRTGGYGYTF	TGTGCCAGCAGCACGAGGACAGGGGGCTATGGCTACACCTTC
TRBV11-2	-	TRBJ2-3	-	CASSLSPQVGDTQYF	TGTGCCAGCAGCTTGTCGCCACAGGTGGGAGATACGCAGTATTTT
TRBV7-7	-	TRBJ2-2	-	CASSRGTGELFF	TGTGCTAGCAGCCGGGGGACCGGGGAGCTGTTTTTT
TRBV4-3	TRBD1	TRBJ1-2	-	CASSHGTGRQTVYGYTF	TGCGCCAGCAGCCACGGGACAGGTCGACAGACGGTATATGGCTACACCTTC
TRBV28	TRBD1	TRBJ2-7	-	CASQFRGRENYEQYF	TGTGCCAGCCAGTTCAGGGGGCGGGAAAACTACGAGCAGTACTTC
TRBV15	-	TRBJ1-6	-	CATSRTGRTNSPLHF	TGTGCCACCAGCAGGACAGGCAGAACTAATTCACCCCTCCACTTT
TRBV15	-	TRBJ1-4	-	CATSLNWAYNEKLFF	TGTGCCACCTCCCTGAATTGGGCCTATAATGAAAAACTGTTTTTT
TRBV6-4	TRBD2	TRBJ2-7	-	CASSFLAGAYEQYF	TGTGCCAGCAGTTTTTTAGCGGGGGCCTACGAGCAGTACTTC
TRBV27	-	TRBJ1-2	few	CASSLSRTAPTGYTF	TGTGCCAGCAGTTTATCGAGGACCGCACCCACTGGCTACACCTTC
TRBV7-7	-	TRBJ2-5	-	CASSSERAGIETQYF	TGTGCTAGCAGCTCTGAGAGGGCAGGGATAGAGACCCAGTACTTC
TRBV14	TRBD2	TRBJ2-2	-	CASSQARLAGGETNTGELFF	TGTGCCAGCAGCCAAGCCCGACTAGCGGGGGGCGAGACTAACACCGGGGAGCTGTTTTTT
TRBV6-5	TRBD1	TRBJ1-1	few	CASSYSQGDTEAFF	TGTGCCAGCAGTTACAGTCAGGGGGACACTGAAGCTTTCTTT
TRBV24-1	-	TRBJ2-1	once	CATSDRNEQFF	TGTGCCACCAGTGATCGCAATGAGCAGTTCTTC
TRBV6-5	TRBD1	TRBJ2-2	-	CASSRGGSGELFF	TGTGCCAGCAGTAGAGGGGGCTCCGGGGAGCTGTTTTTT